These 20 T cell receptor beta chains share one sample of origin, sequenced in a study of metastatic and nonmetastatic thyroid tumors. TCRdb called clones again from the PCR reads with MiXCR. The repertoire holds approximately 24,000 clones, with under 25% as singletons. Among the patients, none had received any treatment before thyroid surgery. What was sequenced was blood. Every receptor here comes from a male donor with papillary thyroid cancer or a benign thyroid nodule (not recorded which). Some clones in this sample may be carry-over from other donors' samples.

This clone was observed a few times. CDR3 protein: CASSLQGSYGYTF. The CDR3 DNA reads as TGTGCCAGCAGTCTACAGGGTTCCTATGGCTACACCTTC. This sequence joins TRBV28 and TRBJ1-2; the D gene is possibly TRBD1 (6 bases). Trimming shortened V by 5 bases and J by 4 bases, and 11 bases separated the two germline ends. Germline values: CDR1 MDHEN, CDR2 SYDVKM. CDR3 length: 13 amino acids.

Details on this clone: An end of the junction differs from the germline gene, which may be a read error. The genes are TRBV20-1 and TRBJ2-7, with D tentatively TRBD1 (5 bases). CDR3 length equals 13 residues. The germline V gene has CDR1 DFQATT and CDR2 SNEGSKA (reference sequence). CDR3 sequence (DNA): TGCAGTGCTAGAGGGACACCTCTCTACGATCAGTACTTC. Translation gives CSARGTPLYDQYF.

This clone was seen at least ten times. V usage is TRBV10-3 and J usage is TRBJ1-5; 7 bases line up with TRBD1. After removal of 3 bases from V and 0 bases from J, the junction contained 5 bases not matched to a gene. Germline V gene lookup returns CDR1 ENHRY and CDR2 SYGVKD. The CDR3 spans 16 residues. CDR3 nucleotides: TGTGCCATCAGTGACGGACAGGCTTATAGCAATCAGCCCCAGCATTTT. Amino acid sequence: CAISDGQAYSNQPQHF.

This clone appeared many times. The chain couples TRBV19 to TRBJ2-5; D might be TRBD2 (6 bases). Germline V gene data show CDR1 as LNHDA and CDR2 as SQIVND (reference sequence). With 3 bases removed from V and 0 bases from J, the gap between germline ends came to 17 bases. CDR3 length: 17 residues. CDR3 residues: CASSIRGFLYDQETQYF. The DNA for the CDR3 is TGTGCCAGTAGTATCCGGGGGTTCCTTTACGACCAAGAGACCCAGTACTTC.

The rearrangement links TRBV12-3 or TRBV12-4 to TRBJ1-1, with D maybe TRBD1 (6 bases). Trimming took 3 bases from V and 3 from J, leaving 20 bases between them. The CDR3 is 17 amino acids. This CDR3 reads CASSLFTSRDTHTEAFF. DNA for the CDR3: TGTGCCAGCAGTTTGTTCACCAGTAGGGACACCCACACTGAAGCTTTCTTT.

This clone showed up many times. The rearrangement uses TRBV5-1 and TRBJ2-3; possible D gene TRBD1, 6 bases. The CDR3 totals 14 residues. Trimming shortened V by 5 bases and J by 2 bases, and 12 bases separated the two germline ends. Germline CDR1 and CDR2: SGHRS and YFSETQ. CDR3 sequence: CASSRDRLTDTQYF. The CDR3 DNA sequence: TGCGCCAGCAGTAGAGACAGGCTCACAGATACGCAGTATTTT. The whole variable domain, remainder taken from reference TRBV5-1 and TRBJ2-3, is KAGVTQTPRYLIKTRGQQVTLSCSPISGHRSVSWYQQTPGQGLQFLFEYFSETQRNKGNFPGRFSGRQFSNSRSEMNVSTLELGDSALYLCASSRDRLTDTQYFGPGTRLTVL.

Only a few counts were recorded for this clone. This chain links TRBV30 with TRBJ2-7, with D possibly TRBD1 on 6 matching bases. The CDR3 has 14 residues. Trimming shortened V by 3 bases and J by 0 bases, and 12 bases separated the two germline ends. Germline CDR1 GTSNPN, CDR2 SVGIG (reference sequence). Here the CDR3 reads CAWRRDTSSYEQYF. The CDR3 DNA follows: TGTGCCTGGAGGAGGGACACTAGCTCCTACGAGCAGTACTTC.

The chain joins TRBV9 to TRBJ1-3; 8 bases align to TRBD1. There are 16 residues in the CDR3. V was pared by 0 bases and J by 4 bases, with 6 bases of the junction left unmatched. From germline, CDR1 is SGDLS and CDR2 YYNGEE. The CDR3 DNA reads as TGTGCCAGCAGCGTAGAACCGACAGGGGTGGGAAACACCATATATTTT. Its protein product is CASSVEPTGVGNTIYF. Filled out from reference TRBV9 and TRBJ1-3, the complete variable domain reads DSGVTQTPKHLITATGQRVTLRCSPRSGDLSVYWYQQSLDQGLQFLIQYYNGEERAKGNILERFSAQQFPDLHSELNLSSLELGDSALYFCASSVEPTGVGNTIYFGEGSWLTVV.

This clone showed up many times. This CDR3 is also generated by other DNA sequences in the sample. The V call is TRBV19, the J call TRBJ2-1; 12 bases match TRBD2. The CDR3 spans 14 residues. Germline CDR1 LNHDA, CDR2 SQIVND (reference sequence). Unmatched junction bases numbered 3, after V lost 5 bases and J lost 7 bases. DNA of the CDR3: TGTGCCAGTAGTGGACTAGCGGGAACAAATGAGCAGTTCTTC. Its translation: CASSGLAGTNEQFF.

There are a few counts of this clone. The CDR3 here is CASTIAGPSYEQYF. CDR3 bases: TGTGCCAGCACCATAGCGGGACCCTCCTACGAGCAGTACTTC. The V gene is TRBV28, the J gene TRBJ2-7; 8 bases fit TRBD2. The trim removed 7 bases at V and 0 bases at J, leaving 5 bases unmatched. The CDR3 is 14 residues long. The germline V gene encodes CDR1 MDHEN and CDR2 SYDVKM. Supplemented by reference TRBV28 and TRBJ2-7, the full variable domain reads DVKVTQSSRYLVKRTGEKVFLECVQDMDHENMFWYRQDPGLGLRLIYFSYDVKMKEKGDIPEGYSVSREKKERFSLILESASTNQTSMYLCASTIAGPSYEQYFGPGTRLTVT.

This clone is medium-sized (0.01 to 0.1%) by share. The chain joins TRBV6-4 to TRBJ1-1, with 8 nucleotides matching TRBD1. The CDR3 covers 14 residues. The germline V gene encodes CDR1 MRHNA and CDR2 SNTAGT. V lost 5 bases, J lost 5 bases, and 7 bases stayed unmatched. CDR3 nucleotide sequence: TGTGCCAGCAGTCCATCCAGGGGGCAAACTGAAGCTTTCTTT. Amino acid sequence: CASSPSRGQTEAFF.

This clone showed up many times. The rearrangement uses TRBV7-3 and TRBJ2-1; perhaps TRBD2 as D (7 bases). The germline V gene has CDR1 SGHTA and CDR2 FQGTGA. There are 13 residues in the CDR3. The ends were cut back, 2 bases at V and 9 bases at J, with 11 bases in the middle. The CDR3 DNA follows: TGTGCCAGCAGCTTAGGGGGGGCAGGTGAGCAGTTCTTC. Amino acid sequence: CASSLGGAGEQFF. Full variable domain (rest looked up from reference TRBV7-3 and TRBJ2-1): GAGVSQTPSNKVTEKGKYVELRCDPISGHTALYWYRQSLGQGPEFLIYFQGTGAADDSGLPNDRFFAVRPEGSVSTLKIQRTERGDSAVYLCASSLGGAGEQFFGPGTRLTVL.

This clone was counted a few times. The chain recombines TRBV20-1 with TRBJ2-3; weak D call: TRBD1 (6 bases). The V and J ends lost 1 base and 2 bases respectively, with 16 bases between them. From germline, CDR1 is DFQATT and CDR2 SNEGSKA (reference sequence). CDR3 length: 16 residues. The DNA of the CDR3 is TGCAGTGCTAGAGGGGTTGTGGACAGAGTCACAGATACGCAGTATTTT. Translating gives CSARGVVDRVTDTQYF.

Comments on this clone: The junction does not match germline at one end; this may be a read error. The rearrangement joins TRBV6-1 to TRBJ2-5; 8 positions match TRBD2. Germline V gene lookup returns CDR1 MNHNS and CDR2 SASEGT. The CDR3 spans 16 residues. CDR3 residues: CASRSPLAGTWETKYF. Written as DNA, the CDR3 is TGTGCCAGCAGAAGCCCTTTAGCGGGAACTTGGGAGACCAAGTACTTC.

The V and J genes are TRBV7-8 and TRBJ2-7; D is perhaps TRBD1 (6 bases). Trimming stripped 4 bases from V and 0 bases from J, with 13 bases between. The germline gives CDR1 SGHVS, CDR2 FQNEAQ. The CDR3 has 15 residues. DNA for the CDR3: TGTGCCAGCAGCTGGGGACATCTGGACTCCTACGAGCAGTACTTC. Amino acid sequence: CASSWGHLDSYEQYF.

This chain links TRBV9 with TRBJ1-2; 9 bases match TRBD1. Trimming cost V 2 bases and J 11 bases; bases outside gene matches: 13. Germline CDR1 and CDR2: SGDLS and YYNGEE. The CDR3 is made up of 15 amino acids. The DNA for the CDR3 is TGTGCCAGCAGCGTCGGACAGGGGAAGGACTATAGATACACCTTC. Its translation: CASSVGQGKDYRYTF.

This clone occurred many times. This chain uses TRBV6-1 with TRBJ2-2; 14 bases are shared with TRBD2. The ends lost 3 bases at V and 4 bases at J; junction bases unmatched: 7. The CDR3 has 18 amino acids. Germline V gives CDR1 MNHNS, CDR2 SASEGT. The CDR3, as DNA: TGTGCCAGCAGTGACCCCGGACTAGCGGGAGGTATCACCGGGGAGCTGTTTTTT. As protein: CASSDPGLAGGITGELFF.

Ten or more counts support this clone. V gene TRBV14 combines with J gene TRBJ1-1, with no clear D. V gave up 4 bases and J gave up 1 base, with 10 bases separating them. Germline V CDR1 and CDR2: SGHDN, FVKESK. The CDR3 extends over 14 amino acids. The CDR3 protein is CASSLLSPNTEAFF. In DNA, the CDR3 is TGTGCCAGCAGCCTTTTATCGCCGAACACTGAAGCTTTCTTT.

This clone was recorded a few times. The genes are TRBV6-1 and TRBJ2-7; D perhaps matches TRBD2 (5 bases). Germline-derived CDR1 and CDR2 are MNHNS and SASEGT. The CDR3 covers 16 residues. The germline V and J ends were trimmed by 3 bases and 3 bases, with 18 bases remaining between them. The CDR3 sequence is CASSEGRRVLFYEQYF. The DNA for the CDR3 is TGTGCCAGCAGTGAGGGGAGAAGGGTACTGTTCTACGAGCAGTACTTC.

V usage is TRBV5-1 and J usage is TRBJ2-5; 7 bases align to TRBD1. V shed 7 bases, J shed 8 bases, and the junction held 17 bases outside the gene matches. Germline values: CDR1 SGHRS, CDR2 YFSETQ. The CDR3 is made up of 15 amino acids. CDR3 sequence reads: CASSRNRGLGDTQYF. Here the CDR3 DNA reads TGCGCCAGCTCGAGAAACAGGGGATTGGGAGATACCCAGTACTTC.